The 32 T cell receptor beta chains given below trace back to one sample, sequenced in a study of identical twins. TCRdb passed the 5' RACE reads through MiXCR, listing each CDR3 protein once. The table includes 700,000 or so distinct CDR3 sequences, about 9.4% detected once. These same data were also listed under a study on yellow fever vaccine responses in identical twins.

Sample: PBMCs. The receptors here all came from a young woman in good health.

This clonotype occurred many times. This chain links TRBV9 with TRBJ1-2; 7 bases map to TRBD1. J was trimmed by 4 bases and V by 0 bases; bases with no gene match: 0. Germline lookup yields CDR1 SGDLS and CDR2 YYNGEE. This CDR3 is built from 13 residues. The CDR3 DNA reads as TGTGCCAGCAGCGTAGGACAGGGCTATGGCTACACCTTC. It translates to CASSVGQGYGYTF.

This clonotype was seen ten or more times. The chain combines TRBV28 with TRBJ2-3, with 12 bases matching TRBD2. This CDR3 region has 16 residues. CDR1 is MDHEN, CDR2 SYDVKM, per germline. Trimming took 5 bases from V and 1 from J; bases not matched to a gene: 4. The CDR3 reads CASSTLAGGGTDTQYF. The CDR3 region has the DNA TGTGCCAGCAGTACCCTAGCGGGGGGGGGCACAGATACGCAGTATTTT.

The table lists this clonotype with a few counts. The chain uses TRBV20-1 and TRBJ2-1, with D perhaps matching TRBD1 (6 bases). V was cut by 1 base and J by 0 bases, with 19 bases left in between. This CDR3 is built from 18 residues. Per germline, CDR1 DFQATT and CDR2 SNEGSKA (reference sequence). CDR3 nucleotide sequence: TGCAGTGCTAGAGTGCTTCATAGGACAGTGAGCTCCTACAATGAGCAGTTCTTC. Residues: CSARVLHRTVSSYNEQFF.

This clonotype was seen repeatedly, ten times or more. The chain combines TRBV20-1 with TRBJ2-3, with D uncertain. The CDR3 has 14 residues. The germline gives CDR1 DFQATT, CDR2 SNEGSKA (reference sequence). V shed 4 bases and J shed 0 bases, with 11 bases lying between them. The CDR3 coding sequence is TGCAGTGCTAACTACGAGGACAGCACAGATACGCAGTATTTT. Its protein product is CSANYEDSTDTQYF.

This chain uses TRBV5-1 with TRBJ2-5, with TRBD2 as a possible D gene (7 bases). The germline V gene has CDR1 SGHRS and CDR2 YFSETQ. There are 15 residues in the CDR3. V was pared by 2 bases and J by 5 bases, with 16 bases between. CDR3 loop: CASSFVGGAGETQYF. The CDR3 coding sequence is TGCGCCAGCAGCTTCGTGGGGGGGGCCGGGGAGACCCAGTACTTC.

This clonotype was counted at least ten times. J is TRBJ1-2 and V is TRBV29-1; 9 nucleotides align to TRBD1. Trimming cost V 4 bases and J 5 bases; bases outside gene matches: 8. The CDR3 is 14 amino acids. The germline V gene has CDR1 SQVTM and CDR2 ANQGSEA. In nucleotides, the CDR3 is TGCAGCGTTGGAGAGGGGACAGGGCAGTATGGCTACACCTTC. Translated: CSVGEGTGQYGYTF. Drawing the rest from reference TRBV29-1 and TRBJ1-2, the complete variable domain is SAVISQKPSRDICQRGTSLTIQCQVDSQVTMMFWYRQQPGQSLTLIATANQGSEATYESGFVIDKFPISRPNLTFSTLTVSNMSPEDSSIYLCSVGEGTGQYGYTFGSGTRLTVV.

This clonotype appeared many times. This chain joins TRBV5-6 and TRBJ2-1; D remains ambiguous. CDR3 length: 15 amino acids. Germline V gene sequence: CDR1 SGHDT, CDR2 YYEEEE. Deletions cut 4 bases from V and 0 bases from J, with 11 bases between. DNA of the CDR3: TGTGCCAGCAGCCGCCCAGAAAGCTCCTACAATGAGCAGTTCTTC. Translating it yields CASSRPESSYNEQFF.

The V gene is TRBV28, the J gene TRBJ2-7; TRBD2 is a possible D gene (7 bases). The ends were cut back, 2 bases at V and 0 bases at J, with 20 bases in the middle. Germline assignment: CDR1 MDHEN and CDR2 SYDVKM. CDR3 size: 18 residues. The CDR3 DNA reads TGTGCCAGCAGTTTAACCACGGGGGGCTGGGGCTTCTCCTACGAGCAGTACTTC. Its translation is CASSLTTGGWGFSYEQYF.

The rearrangement links TRBV29-1 to TRBJ2-1; no reliable D call. Germline CDR1 SQVTM, CDR2 ANQGSEA. Trimming took off 5 bases at V and 5 bases at J, with 13 bases between the two ends. CDR3 length equals 13 residues. The CDR3 DNA follows: TGCAGCGTTCACGAATTGGGTAACAATGAGCAGTTCTTC. Translated, it gives CSVHELGNNEQFF.

This clonotype came up many times. This CDR3 is CSATGLAQSTDTQYF. The CDR3 nucleotides are TGCAGTGCCACAGGTCTAGCGCAGAGCACAGATACGCAGTATTTT. This sequence joins TRBV20-1 and TRBJ2-3, with D possibly matching TRBD2 (6 bases). The CDR3 is made up of 15 amino acids. Looked up from germline, CDR1 is DFQATT and CDR2 is SNEGSKA (reference sequence). Between the trimmed V and J ends, which lost 6 bases and 0 bases, there was a span of 16 bases.

This clonotype has ten or more counts. This rearrangement joins TRBV6-5 to TRBJ2-5; D tentatively reads TRBD1 or TRBD2 (5 bases each). Germline assignment: CDR1 MNHEY and CDR2 SVGAGI. The CDR3 has 15 residues. The ends were cut back, 0 bases at V and 4 bases at J, with 12 bases in the middle. CDR3 in amino acids: CASSYSIGAGETQYF. CDR3 in DNA: TGTGCCAGCAGTTACTCTATCGGGGCGGGAGAGACCCAGTACTTC.

This clonotype was recorded only once. V is TRBV18 and J is TRBJ2-7; D ambiguous. V lost 1 base to trimming and J lost 6 bases, with 16 bases between them. This CDR3 comprises 15 residues. The germline V gene encodes CDR1 KGHSH and CDR2 LQKENI. The CDR3 nucleotides are TGTGCCAGCTCACCACTACCCCAGGCCACCGGCGAGCAGTACTTC. Translated: CASSPLPQATGEQYF.

The V and J genes are TRBV6-1 and TRBJ1-1; no firm D call. This CDR3 spans 14 amino acids. Per germline, CDR1 MNHNS and CDR2 SASEGT. Trimming cost V 6 bases and J 0 bases, with 11 bases left between them. The CDR3 loop is CASRKREMNTEAFF. The CDR3 DNA follows: TGTGCCAGCAGAAAGCGGGAAATGAACACTGAAGCTTTCTTT.

The genes are TRBV6-6 and TRBJ2-7; 9 bases line up with TRBD2. Germline assignment: CDR1 MNHNY and CDR2 SVGAGI (reference sequence). This CDR3 is 13 amino acids long. The V segment lost 6 bases and the J segment 2 bases; nucleotides outside the gene matches: 2. In nucleotides, the CDR3 is TGTGCCAGCAGCGGGACTAGCCCCTACGAGCAGTACTTC. This codes for CASSGTSPYEQYF.

This clonotype was seen a handful of times. This chain joins TRBV10-3 and TRBJ2-1, with 15 positions matching TRBD2. The germline V gene has CDR1 ENHRY and CDR2 SYGVKD. The CDR3 consists of 16 residues. V trimming: 2 bases; J trimming: 7 bases; junction bases outside the gene matches: 3. The CDR3 sequence is CAISEGGTSGRNEQFF. As DNA, the CDR3 is TGTGCCATCAGTGAGGGGGGGACTAGCGGGAGGAATGAGCAGTTCTTC.

This clonotype was seen many times. V and J are TRBV5-1 and TRBJ2-3, with TRBD1 matching 8 bases. This CDR3 has 16 residues. The J segment lost 2 bases and the V segment lost 3 bases, leaving 8 bases of the junction unmatched. Germline V CDR1 and CDR2: SGHRS, YFSETQ. The chain's CDR3 is CASSSPRTGITDTQYF. Written as DNA, the CDR3 is TGCGCCAGCAGCTCCCCGAGGACAGGGATCACAGATACGCAGTATTTT.

This clonotype occurred a few times. The V gene is TRBV12-3 or TRBV12-4, the J gene TRBJ2-1; 8 nucleotides line up with TRBD2. The CDR3 sequence is 16 residues long. The V segment lost 1 base and the J segment 2 bases; nucleotides outside the gene matches: 4. The CDR3 DNA reads TGTGCCAGCAGTTTAGGCTCGGGACTAGCCTACAATGAGCAGTTCTTC. This encodes CASSLGSGLAYNEQFF.

This clonotype was counted a few times. This chain links TRBV18 with TRBJ2-7, with 10 bases matching TRBD1. V lost 2 bases and J lost 4; bases outside the gene matches: 5. The germline V gene encodes CDR1 KGHSH and CDR2 LQKENI. The CDR3 has 15 residues. The CDR3 DNA follows: TGTGCCAGCTCACCAACGGGACAGGGGACTTACGAGCAGTACTTC. It encodes CASSPTGQGTYEQYF. Filled out from reference TRBV18 and TRBJ2-7, the complete variable domain reads NAGVMQNPRHLVRRRGQEARLRCSPMKGHSHVYWYRQLPEEGLKFMVYLQKENIIDESGMPKERFSAEFPKEGPSILRIQQVVRGDSAAYFCASSPTGQGTYEQYFGPGTRLTVT.

V is TRBV6-1 and J is TRBJ1-5; TRBD1 might be the D (5 bases). The CDR3 totals 15 residues. The V gene lost 6 bases and the J gene lost 6 bases, with 18 bases spanning the gap. From germline, CDR1 is MNHNS and CDR2 SASEGT. The CDR3 coding sequence is TGTGCCAGCAGCCCCCAAGCGGGGGGGGTTCAGCCCCAGCATTTT. Translation gives CASSPQAGGVQPQHF.

V gene TRBV12-3 or TRBV12-4 combines with J gene TRBJ2-1; D unclear. The CDR3 has 15 amino acids. V lost 6 bases to trimming and J lost 2 bases, with 14 bases between them. The DNA of the CDR3 is TGTGCCAGCAGCTTACCCGATTTCACCTACAATGAGCAGTTCTTC. Protein sequence: CASSLPDFTYNEQFF.

This sequence joins TRBV6-1 and TRBJ2-7, with 8 bases matching TRBD1. The germline CDR1 and CDR2 sequences are MNHNS and SASEGT. The CDR3 length is 14 residues. The J segment lost 5 bases and the V segment lost 5 bases, leaving 8 bases of the junction unmatched. The CDR3 DNA is TGTGCCAGCAGTACCCGGACAGGGACGCACGAGCAGTACTTC. Amino acids: CASSTRTGTHEQYF.

In its sample, this clonotype was seen a few times. The chain carries TRBV7-2 and TRBJ2-4; the D is unclear. V lost 1 base and J lost 6, with 10 bases in between. CDR3 length: 14 amino acids. Germline CDR1 reads SGHTA; CDR2 reads FQGNSA. The CDR3 nucleotides are TGTGCCAGCAGCTTAGAAGGTGGTCGAAACATTCAGTACTTC. It codes for CASSLEGGRNIQYF.

There are a few counts of this clonotype. V is TRBV20-1 and J is TRBJ2-1, with 10 bases that match TRBD2. The CDR3 length is 14 residues. V shed 8 bases, J shed 8 bases, and the junction held 12 bases outside the gene matches. Germline loops: CDR1 DFQATT, CDR2 SNEGSKA (reference sequence). The CDR3 loop reads CSCTGTSEGDEQFF. The CDR3 nucleotides are TGCAGTTGCACCGGGACTAGCGAGGGCGATGAGCAGTTCTTC.

This clonotype came up many times. The CDR3 coding sequence is TGTGCCAGCAGGACTCCGGGACGGATTTACAATGAGCAGTTCTTC. As protein: CASRTPGRIYNEQFF. The rearrangement joins TRBV28 to TRBJ2-1, with D possibly called TRBD1 or TRBD2 (5 bases each). V was cut by 6 bases and J by 4 bases, with 16 bases left in between. CDR3 length: 15 amino acids. The germline V gene has CDR1 MDHEN and CDR2 SYDVKM.

This clonotype was picked up a small number of times. The V gene is TRBV5-5, the J gene TRBJ2-7; no definite D call. This CDR3 has 14 amino acids. Trimming removed 4 bases at V and 3 bases at J, with 14 bases between. From germline, CDR1 is SGHKS and CDR2 YYEKEE (reference sequence). For the CDR3, the DNA is TGTGCCAGCAGCATAGTTACCTGGAGCTACGAGCAGTACTTC. Its translation is CASSIVTWSYEQYF.

The chain uses TRBV30 and TRBJ2-7; TRBD1 aligns across 7 bases. This CDR3 region has 16 residues. After removal of 1 base from V and 2 bases from J, the junction contained 11 bases not matched to a gene. Germline V lookup: CDR1 GTSNPN, CDR2 SVGIG (reference sequence). In DNA form, the CDR3 reads TGTGCCTGGAGTGAACAGGGGCCCCAATTTCCCTACGAGCAGTACTTC. Its translation is CAWSEQGPQFPYEQYF. The full variable domain, with the rest looked up from reference TRBV30 and TRBJ2-7, is SQTIHQWPATLVQPVGSPLSLECTVEGTSNPNLYWYRQAAGRGLQLLFYSVGIGQISSEVPQNLSASRPQDRQFILSSKKLLLSDSGFYLCAWSEQGPQFPYEQYFGPGTRLTVT.

This clonotype was found many times. This rearrangement joins TRBV20-1 to TRBJ2-3; D uncertain. CDR1 is DFQATT and CDR2 is SNEGSKA in the germline V gene (reference sequence). V dropped 7 bases and J dropped 2 bases, with 4 bases sitting between them. CDR3 length: 10 amino acids. The CDR3 DNA follows: TGCAGTGTGCACACAGATACGCAGTATTTT. This sequence encodes CSVHTDTQYF.

This chain connects TRBV3-1 to TRBJ2-5, with D unresolved. CDR1 and CDR2 from the germline V gene are LGHDT and YNNKEL (reference sequence). The V gene lost 1 base and the J gene lost 2 bases, with 8 bases spanning the gap. The CDR3 length is 14 residues. The CDR3 protein is CASSQGIRQETQYF. The CDR3 DNA sequence: TGTGCCAGCAGCCAAGGAATCCGTCAAGAGACCCAGTACTTC.

The table lists this clonotype with a few counts. The V gene is TRBV28, the J gene TRBJ2-7; 9 positions match TRBD1. V lost 6 bases to trimming and J lost 2 bases; unmatched junction nucleotides: 5. This CDR3 has 14 residues. Germline CDR1 is MDHEN and CDR2 is SYDVKM. CDR3 sequence: CASSVTGGPYEQYF. The CDR3 DNA reads as TGTGCCAGCAGCGTAACAGGGGGCCCCTACGAGCAGTACTTC.

This clonotype came up a few times. The chain employs TRBV12-3 or TRBV12-4 and TRBJ1-6; tentative D call: TRBD1 (5 bases). There are 14 residues in the CDR3. The ends were cut back, 6 bases at V and 8 bases at J, with 14 bases in the middle. The CDR3 DNA sequence: TGTGCCAGCAGCCTCGGGGGGGTCGATTCACCCCTCCACTTT. This translates into CASSLGGVDSPLHF.

In its sample, this clonotype was seen many times. CDR3 coding DNA: TGTGCCAGCAGTTTAGCGTTCAATGAGCAGTTCTTC. It is translated as CASSLAFNEQFF. V is TRBV12-3 or TRBV12-4 and J is TRBJ2-1, with no clear D. There are 12 residues in the CDR3. Between the trimmed V and J ends, which lost 0 bases and 6 bases, there was a span of 3 bases.

This clonotype has a handful of counts. The chain joins TRBV20-1 to TRBJ2-7; TRBD1 aligns across 9 bases. Trimming at V came to 5 bases and at J to 5 bases, leaving 7 bases not matched to a gene. Germline V lookup: CDR1 DFQATT, CDR2 SNEGSKA (reference sequence). The CDR3 extends over 13 amino acids. The CDR3 bases are TGCAGTGCTCCCGGGACAGGGCCGGACGAGCAGTACTTC. Amino acid sequence: CSAPGTGPDEQYF.